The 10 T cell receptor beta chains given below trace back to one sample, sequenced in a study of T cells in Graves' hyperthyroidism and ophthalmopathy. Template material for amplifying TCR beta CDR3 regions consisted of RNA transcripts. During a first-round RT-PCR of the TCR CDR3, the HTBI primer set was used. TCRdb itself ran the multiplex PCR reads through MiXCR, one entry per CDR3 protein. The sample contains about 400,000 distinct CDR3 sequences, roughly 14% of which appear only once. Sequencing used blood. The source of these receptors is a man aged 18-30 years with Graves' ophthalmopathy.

The CDR3 region has the DNA TGCGCCAGTTCTATCCCTGGTGATGAGCAGTTCTTC. Its translation: CASSIPGDEQFF. This chain connects TRBV5-1 to TRBJ2-1; no firm D call. The CDR3 consists of 12 residues. Germline V gene lookup returns CDR1 SGHRS and CDR2 YFSETQ. The V end was cut by 8 bases, the J end by 8 bases, with 14 bases between.

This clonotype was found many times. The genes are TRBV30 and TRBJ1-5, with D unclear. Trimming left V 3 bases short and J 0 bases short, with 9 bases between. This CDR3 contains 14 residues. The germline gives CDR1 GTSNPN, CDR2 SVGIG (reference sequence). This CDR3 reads CAWSREGSNQPQHF. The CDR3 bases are TGTGCCTGGAGCCGGGAAGGTAGCAATCAGCCCCAGCATTTT. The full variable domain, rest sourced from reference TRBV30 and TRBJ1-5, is SQTIHQWPATLVQPVGSPLSLECTVEGTSNPNLYWYRQAAGRGLQLLFYSVGIGQISSEVPQNLSASRPQDRQFILSSKKLLLSDSGFYLCAWSREGSNQPQHFGDGTRLSIL.

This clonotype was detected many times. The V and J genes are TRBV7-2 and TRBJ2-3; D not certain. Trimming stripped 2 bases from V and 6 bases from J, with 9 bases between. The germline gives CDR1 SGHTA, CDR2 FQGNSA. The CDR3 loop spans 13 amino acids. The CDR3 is CASSLRNGDTQYF. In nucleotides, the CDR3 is TGTGCCAGCAGCTTACGGAACGGGGATACGCAGTATTTT.

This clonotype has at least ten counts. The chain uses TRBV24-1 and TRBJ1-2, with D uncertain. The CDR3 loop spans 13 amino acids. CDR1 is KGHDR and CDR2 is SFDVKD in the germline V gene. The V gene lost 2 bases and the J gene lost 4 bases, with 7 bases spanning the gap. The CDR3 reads CATSDSLFYGYTF. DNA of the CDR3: TGTGCCACCAGTGATTCCCTCTTCTATGGCTACACCTTC.

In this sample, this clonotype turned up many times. CDR3 region: CANQGFGNTIYF. Written as DNA, the CDR3 is TGTGCCAACCAGGGCTTTGGAAACACCATATATTTT. This chain joins TRBV12-3 or TRBV12-4 and TRBJ1-3, with D possibly being TRBD1 (5 bases). This CDR3 comprises 12 residues. Deletions cut 10 bases from V and 3 bases from J, with 10 bases between.

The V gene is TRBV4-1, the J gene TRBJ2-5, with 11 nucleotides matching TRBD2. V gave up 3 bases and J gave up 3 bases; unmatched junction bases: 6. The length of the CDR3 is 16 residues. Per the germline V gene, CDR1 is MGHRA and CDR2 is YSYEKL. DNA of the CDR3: TGCGCCAGCAGCCACGTACTAGCGGGGGCCAAAGAGACCCAGTACTTC. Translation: CASSHVLAGAKETQYF.

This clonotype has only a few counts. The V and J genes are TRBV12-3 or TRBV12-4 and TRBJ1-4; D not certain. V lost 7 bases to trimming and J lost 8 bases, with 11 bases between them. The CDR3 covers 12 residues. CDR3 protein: CASNRLGEKLFF. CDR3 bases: TGTGCCAGCAATCGATTAGGGGAAAAACTGTTTTTT.

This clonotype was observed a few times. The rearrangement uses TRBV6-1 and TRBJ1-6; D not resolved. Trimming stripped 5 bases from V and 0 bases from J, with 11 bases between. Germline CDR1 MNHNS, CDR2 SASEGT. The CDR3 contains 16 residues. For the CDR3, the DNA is TGTGCCAGCAGTTCCGCGGGTAGCTCCTATAATTCACCCCTCCACTTT. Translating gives CASSSAGSSYNSPLHF.

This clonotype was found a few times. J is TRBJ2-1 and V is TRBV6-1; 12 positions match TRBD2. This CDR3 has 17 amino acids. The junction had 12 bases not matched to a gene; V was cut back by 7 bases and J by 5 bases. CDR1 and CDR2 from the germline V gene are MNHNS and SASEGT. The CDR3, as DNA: TGTGCCAGCAACCCTAACCTAGCGGGAGGGAAAGACAATGAGCAGTTCTTC. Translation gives CASNPNLAGGKDNEQFF.

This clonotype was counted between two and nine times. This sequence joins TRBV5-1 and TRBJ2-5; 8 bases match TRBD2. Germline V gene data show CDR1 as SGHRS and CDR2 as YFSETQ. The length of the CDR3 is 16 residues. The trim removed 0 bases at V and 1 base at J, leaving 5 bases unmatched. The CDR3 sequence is CASSLGLAGTQETQYF. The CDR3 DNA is TGCGCCAGCAGCTTGGGGCTAGCGGGTACCCAAGAGACCCAGTACTTC.